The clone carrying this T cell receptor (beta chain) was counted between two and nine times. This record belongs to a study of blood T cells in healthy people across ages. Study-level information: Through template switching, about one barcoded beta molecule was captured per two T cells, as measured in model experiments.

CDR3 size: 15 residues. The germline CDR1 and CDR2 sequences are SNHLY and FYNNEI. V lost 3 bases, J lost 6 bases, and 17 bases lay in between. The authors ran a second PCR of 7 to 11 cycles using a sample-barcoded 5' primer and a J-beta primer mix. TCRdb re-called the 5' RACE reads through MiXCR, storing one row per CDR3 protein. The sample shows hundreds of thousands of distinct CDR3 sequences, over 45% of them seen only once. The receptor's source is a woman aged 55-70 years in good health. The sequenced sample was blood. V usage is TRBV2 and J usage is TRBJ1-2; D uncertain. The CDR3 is CASSDRDRFGHGYTF. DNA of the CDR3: TGTGCCAGCAGTGACAGAGACCGCTTCGGGCATGGCTACACCTTC.